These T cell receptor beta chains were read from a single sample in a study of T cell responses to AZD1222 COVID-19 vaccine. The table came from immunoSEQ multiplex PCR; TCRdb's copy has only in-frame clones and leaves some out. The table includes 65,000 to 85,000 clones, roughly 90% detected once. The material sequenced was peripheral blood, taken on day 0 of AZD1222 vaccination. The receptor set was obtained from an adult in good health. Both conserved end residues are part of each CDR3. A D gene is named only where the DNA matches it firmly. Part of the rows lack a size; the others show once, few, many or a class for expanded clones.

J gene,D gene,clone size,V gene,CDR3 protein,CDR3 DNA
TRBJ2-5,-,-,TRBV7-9,CASKRAASETQYF,TGTGCCAGCAAGAGGGCGGCCTCAGAGACCCAGTACTTC
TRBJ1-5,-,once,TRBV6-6,CASSPRSRGAENYSNQPQHF,TGTGCCAGCAGTCCCCGTTCTCGGGGGGCGGAGAACTATAGCAATCAGCCCCAGCATTTT
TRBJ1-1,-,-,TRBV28,CASTWGVGLGPSF,TGTGCCAGCACCTGGGGGGTGGGCTTGGGCCCCTCCTTT
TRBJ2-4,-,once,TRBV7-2,CASSSLAKNIQYF,TGTGCCAGCAGCTCCTTAGCCAAAAACATTCAGTACTTC
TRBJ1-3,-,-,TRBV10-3,CAITAGTSGNTIYF,TGTGCCATCACCGCCGGGACCTCTGGAAACACCATATATTTT
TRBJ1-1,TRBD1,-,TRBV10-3,CAISESGTVNTEAFF,TGTGCCATCAGTGAGTCGGGGACAGTAAACACTGAAGCTTTCTTT
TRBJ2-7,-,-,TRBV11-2,CASSTVTTYEQYF,TGTGCCAGCAGCACAGTGACGACCTACGAGCAGTACTTC
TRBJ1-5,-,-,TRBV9,CASSVGGRNQPQHF,TGTGCCAGCAGCGTAGGAGGGAGGAATCAGCCCCAGCATTTT
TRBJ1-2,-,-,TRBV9,CASTGAPGPYGYTF,TGTGCCAGCACCGGAGCGCCAGGCCCCTATGGCTACACCTTC
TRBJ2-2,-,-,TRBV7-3,CASSLTLAQRELFF,TGTGCCAGCAGCTTGACCCTTGCCCAGCGGGAGCTGTTTTTT
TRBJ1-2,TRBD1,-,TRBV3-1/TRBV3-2,CASSFTGDYGYTF,TGTGCCAGCAGCTTCACAGGGGATTATGGCTACACCTTC
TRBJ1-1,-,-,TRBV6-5,CASISRQRNTEAFF,TGTGCCAGCATATCGAGACAGAGAAACACTGAAGCTTTCTTT
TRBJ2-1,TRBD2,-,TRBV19,CASSIATSLPYNEQFF,TGTGCCAGTAGTATAGCGACTAGCCTACCCTACAATGAGCAGTTCTTC
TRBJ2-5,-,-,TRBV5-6,CASSLAQGQETQYF,TGTGCCAGCAGCTTGGCACAGGGCCAAGAGACCCAGTACTTC
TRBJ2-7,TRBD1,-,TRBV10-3,CAIKPGQGPHEQYF,TGTGCCATCAAACCGGGACAGGGTCCGCACGAGCAGTACTTC
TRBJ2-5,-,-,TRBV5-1,CASSLFLSSETQYF,TGCGCCAGCAGCTTGTTCCTGTCGTCGGAGACCCAGTACTTC
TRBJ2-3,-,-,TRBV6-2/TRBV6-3,CASSQPIGLHGGTDTQYF,TGTGCCAGCAGTCAACCGATTGGACTTCACGGGGGCACAGATACGCAGTATTTT
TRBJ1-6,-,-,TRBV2,CASSRDRNNSPLHF,TGTGCCAGCAGTAGGGACCGAAATAATTCACCCCTCCACTTT
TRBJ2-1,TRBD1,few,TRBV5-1,CASSPGQTNNEQFF,TGCGCCAGCAGCCCGGGACAGACCAACAATGAGCAGTTCTTC
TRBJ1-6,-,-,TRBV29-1,CSVKTGGGASPLHF,TGCAGCGTTAAAACAGGCGGGGGCGCCTCACCCCTCCACTTT
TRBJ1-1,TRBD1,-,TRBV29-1,CSAHRGWDTEAFF,TGCAGCGCCCACAGGGGTTGGGACACTGAAGCTTTCTTT
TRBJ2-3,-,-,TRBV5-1,CASSLAKSADTQYF,TGCGCCAGCAGCTTGGCCAAGAGCGCAGATACGCAGTATTTT
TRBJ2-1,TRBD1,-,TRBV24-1,CATSDGGQGAGNEQFF,TGTGCCACCAGTGATGGTGGACAGGGGGCCGGCAATGAGCAGTTCTTC
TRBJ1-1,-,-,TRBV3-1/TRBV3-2,CASSQEYDADTEAFF,TGTGCCAGCAGCCAAGAATATGACGCGGACACTGAAGCTTTCTTT
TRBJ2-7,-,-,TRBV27,CASSSRNSYEQYF,TGTGCCAGCAGTTCCAGGAACTCCTACGAGCAGTACTTC
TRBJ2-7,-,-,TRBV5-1,CASSLRDEGEQYF,TGCGCCAGCAGCCTCCGGGATGAAGGAGAGCAGTACTTC
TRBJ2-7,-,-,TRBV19,CASSDWDEQYF,TGTGCCAGTAGCGACTGGGACGAGCAGTACTTC
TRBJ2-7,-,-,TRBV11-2,CASSLSEQYF,TGTGCCAGCAGCTTAAGCGAGCAGTACTTC
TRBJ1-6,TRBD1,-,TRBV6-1,CASSEGQGASPLHF,TGTGCCAGCAGTGAGGGACAGGGAGCCTCACCCCTCCACTTT
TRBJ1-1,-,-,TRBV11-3,CASSLVSTSKAFF,TGTGCCAGCAGCTTAGTTTCTACGAGCAAAGCTTTCTTT
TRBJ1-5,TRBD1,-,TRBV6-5,CASSPDRGFGQPQHF,TGTGCCAGCAGCCCAGACAGGGGGTTTGGTCAGCCCCAGCATTTT
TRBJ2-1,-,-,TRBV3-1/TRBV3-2,CASSQSKGSSYNEQFF,TGTGCCAGCAGCCAATCAAAGGGATCTTCCTACAATGAGCAGTTCTTC
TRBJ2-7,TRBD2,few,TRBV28,CASKPGGLAGDEQYF,TGTGCCTCAAAACCCGGGGGACTAGCGGGAGACGAGCAGTACTTC
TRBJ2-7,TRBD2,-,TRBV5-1,CASTEMLAGLEQYF,TGCGCCAGCACCGAGATGCTAGCGGGACTCGAGCAGTACTTC
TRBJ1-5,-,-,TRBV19,CASSEGHDWWQGDNQPQHF,TGTGCCAGTAGTGAGGGGCATGATTGGTGGCAGGGCGACAATCAGCCCCAGCATTTT
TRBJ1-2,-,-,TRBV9,CASSPTGTGYGYTF,TGTGCCAGCAGCCCCACCGGGACGGGCTATGGCTACACCTTC
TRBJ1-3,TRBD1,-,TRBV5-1,CASSLFGTGNSGNTIYF,TGCGCCAGCAGCTTGTTCGGGACAGGGAACTCTGGAAACACCATATATTTT